This TCR beta chain was sequenced for a study of CD8 T cells in Susac syndrome. Reverse transcription of roughly 0.45 to 1 ug RNA was performed with random hexamers. TCRdb re-derived calls from the immunoSEQ multiplex PCR reads in MiXCR, one entry per CDR3 protein. Among roughly 130,000 distinct CDR3 sequences listed, 90% to 95% were seen once. The CDR3 spans 17 residues. From germline, CDR1 is MNHEY and CDR2 SVGAGI. V lost 0 bases, J lost 6 bases, and 7 bases stayed unmatched. This TCR came from a human donor in good health. The gene calls are TRBV6-5 and TRBJ2-1; 11 positions match TRBD2. Sequencing used CD4+ T cells from PBMCs. CDR3 coding DNA: TGTGCCAGCAGTTACTCGTTGTTAGCGGGAGGGCCCAATGAGCAGTTCTTC. Protein: CASSYSLLAGGPNEQFF.